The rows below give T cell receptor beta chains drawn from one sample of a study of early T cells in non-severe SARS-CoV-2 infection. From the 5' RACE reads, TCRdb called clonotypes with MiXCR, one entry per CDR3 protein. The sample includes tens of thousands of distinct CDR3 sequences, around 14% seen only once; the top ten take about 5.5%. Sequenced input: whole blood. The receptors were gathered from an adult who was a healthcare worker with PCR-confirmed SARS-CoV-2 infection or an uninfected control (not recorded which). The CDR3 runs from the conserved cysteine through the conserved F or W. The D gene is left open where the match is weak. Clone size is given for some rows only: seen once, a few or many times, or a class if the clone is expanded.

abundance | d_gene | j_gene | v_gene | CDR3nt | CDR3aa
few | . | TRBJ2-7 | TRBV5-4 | TGTGCCAGCAGCTTAAAGGGAACGGATGGGAGCGAGCAGTACTTC | CASSLKGTDGSEQYF
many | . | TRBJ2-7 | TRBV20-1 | TGCAGTGCTAGGGGCGGAGAGCAGTACTTC | CSARGGEQYF
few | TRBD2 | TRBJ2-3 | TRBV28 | TGTGCCAGCAGTTTGCTGGCGGGACTAGCGGGAGTGCAGGATACGCAGTATTTT | CASSLLAGLAGVQDTQYF
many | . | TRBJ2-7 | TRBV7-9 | TGTGCCAGCACCGAGCAGTACTTC | CASTEQYF
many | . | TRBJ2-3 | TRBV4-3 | TGCGCCAGCAGGGCTACCGGCACAGATACGCAGTATTTT | CASRATGTDTQYF
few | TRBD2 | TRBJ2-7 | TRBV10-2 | TGCGCCAGCAGTGAGTCGAGGGGACTAGCGGGAGTCCAGAGCTCCTACGAGCAGTACTTC | CASSESRGLAGVQSSYEQYF
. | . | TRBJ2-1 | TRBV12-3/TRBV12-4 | TGTGCCAGCAGTTCGGTTTATGAGCAGTTCTTC | CASSSVYEQFF
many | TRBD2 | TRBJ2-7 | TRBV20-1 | TGCAGTGCTAGAGATTCGACTAGCGGGAGAGGCGAGCAGTACTTC | CSARDSTSGRGEQYF
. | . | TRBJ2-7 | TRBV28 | TGTGCCAGCAGTTCAATCGTCGAGCAGTACTTC | CASSSIVEQYF
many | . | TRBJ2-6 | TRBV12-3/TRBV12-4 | TGTGCCAGCAGTAGCTCCCCTCTCTCTGGGGCCAACGTCCTGACTTTC | CASSSSPLSGANVLTF
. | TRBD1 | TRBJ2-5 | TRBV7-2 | TGTGCCAGCAGCTCGGGGACAGTTTTAGGAGAGACCCAGTACTTC | CASSSGTVLGETQYF
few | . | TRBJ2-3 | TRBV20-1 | TGCAGTGCCTACCCAAATGGGCAGCGGCCCACAGATACGCAGTATTTT | CSAYPNGQRPTDTQYF
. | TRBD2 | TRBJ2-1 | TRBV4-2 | TGTGCCAGCAGCTCGGGAGCGGGAGGGTTAGGAAATGAGCAGTTCTTC | CASSSGAGGLGNEQFF
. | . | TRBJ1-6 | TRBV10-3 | TGTGCCATCCGACAGGCCAATAATTCACCCCTCCACTTT | CAIRQANNSPLHF
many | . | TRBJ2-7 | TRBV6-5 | TGTGCCAGCAGTTACGACTACGAGCAGTACTTC | CASSYDYEQYF
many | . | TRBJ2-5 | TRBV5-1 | TGCGCCAGCTCCTTGGGGCTTGAAGAGACCCAGTACTTC | CASSLGLEETQYF
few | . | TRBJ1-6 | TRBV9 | TGTGCCAGCAGCGAAAGGGGTTCTTCACCCCTCCACTTT | CASSERGSSPLHF
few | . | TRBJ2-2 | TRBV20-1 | TGCAGTGCTAGTTCCGGGATCGGGGAGCTGTTTTTT | CSASSGIGELFF
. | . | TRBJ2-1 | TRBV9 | TGTGCCTCGCAGCCTAGCGCCTACAATGAGCAGTTCTTC | CASQPSAYNEQFF
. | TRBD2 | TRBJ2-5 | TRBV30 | TGTGCCTGGAGTGCTGGACTAGCGGGAGAGGAGACCCAGTACTTC | CAWSAGLAGEETQYF
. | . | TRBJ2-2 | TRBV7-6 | TGTGCCAGCAGCTTGGGGGTTCCGAACACCGGGGAGCTGTTTTTT | CASSLGVPNTGELFF
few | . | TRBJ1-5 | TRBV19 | TGTGCCAGTACCCTAGGGGTGGGATTCAATCAGCCCCAGCATTTT | CASTLGVGFNQPQHF
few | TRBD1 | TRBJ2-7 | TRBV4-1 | TGCGCCAGCAGCCAAGGGACAGGGGGTTTGTACGAGCAGTACTTC | CASSQGTGGLYEQYF